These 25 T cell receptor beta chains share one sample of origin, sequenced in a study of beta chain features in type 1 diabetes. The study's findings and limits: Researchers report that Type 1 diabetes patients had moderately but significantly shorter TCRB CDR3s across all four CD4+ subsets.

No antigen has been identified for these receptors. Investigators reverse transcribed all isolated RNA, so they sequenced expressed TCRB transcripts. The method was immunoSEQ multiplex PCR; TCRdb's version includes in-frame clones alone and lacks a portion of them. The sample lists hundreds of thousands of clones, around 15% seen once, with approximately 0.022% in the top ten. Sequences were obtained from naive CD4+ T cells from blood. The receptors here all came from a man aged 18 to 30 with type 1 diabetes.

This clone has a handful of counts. The CDR3 DNA reads as TGTGCCAGCAGTTCGGGACGCCTGGGGGAAGAGACCCAGTACTTC. It is translated as CASSSGRLGEETQYF. V gene TRBV6-5 combines with J gene TRBJ2-5, with D tentatively TRBD1 or TRBD2 (5 bases each). Germline V gene lookup returns CDR1 MNHEY and CDR2 SVGAGI. The V and J ends lost 4 bases and 3 bases respectively, with 15 bases between them. This CDR3 is built from 15 residues.

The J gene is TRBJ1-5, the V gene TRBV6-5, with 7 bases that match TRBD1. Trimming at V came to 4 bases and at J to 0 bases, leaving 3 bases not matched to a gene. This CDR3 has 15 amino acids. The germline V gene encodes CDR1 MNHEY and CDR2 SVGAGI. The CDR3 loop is CASSLGQSSNQPQHF. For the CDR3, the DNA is TGTGCCAGCAGTTTGGGACAGAGTAGCAATCAGCCCCAGCATTTT.

The CDR3 region is CASSTPGHTNTEAFF. The CDR3 DNA follows: TGTGCCAGCAGTACCCCCGGCCATACGAACACTGAAGCTTTCTTT. The chain recombines TRBV27 with TRBJ1-1; D gene uncertain. This CDR3 has 15 residues. V gave up 5 bases and J gave up 1 base, with 14 bases separating them. Per the germline V gene, CDR1 is MNHEY and CDR2 is SMNVEV (reference sequence).

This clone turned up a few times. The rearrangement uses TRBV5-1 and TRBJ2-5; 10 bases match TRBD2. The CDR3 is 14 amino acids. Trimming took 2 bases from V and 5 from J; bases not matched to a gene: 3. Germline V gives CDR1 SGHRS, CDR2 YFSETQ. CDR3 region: CASSFTSGAETQYF. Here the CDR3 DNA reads TGCGCCAGCAGCTTTACTAGCGGGGCGGAGACCCAGTACTTC.

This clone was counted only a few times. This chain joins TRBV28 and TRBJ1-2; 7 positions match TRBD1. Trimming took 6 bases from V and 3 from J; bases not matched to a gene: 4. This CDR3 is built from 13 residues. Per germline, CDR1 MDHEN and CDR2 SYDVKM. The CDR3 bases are TGTGCCAGCAGGTCAGGGGGTCACTATGGCTACACCTTC. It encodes CASRSGGHYGYTF.

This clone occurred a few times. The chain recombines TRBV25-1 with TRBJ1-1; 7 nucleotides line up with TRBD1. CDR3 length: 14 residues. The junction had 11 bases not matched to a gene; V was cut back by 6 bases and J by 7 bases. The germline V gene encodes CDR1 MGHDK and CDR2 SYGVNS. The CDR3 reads CASSQTGRYDEAFF. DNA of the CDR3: TGTGCCAGCAGCCAGACAGGGCGGTACGATGAAGCTTTCTTT.

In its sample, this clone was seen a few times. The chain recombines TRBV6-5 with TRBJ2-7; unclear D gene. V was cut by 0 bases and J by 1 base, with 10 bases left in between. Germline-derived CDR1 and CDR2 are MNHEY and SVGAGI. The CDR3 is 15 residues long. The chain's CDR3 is CASSYSHLDSYEQYF. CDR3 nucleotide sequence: TGTGCCAGCAGTTACTCGCATTTGGATTCCTACGAGCAGTACTTC.

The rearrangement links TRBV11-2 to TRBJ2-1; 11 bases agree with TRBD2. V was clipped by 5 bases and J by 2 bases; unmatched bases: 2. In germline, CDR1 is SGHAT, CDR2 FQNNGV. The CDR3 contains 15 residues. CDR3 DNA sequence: TGTGCCAGCAGCCTGACTAGCGGGGCCTACAATGAGCAGTTCTTC. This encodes CASSLTSGAYNEQFF.

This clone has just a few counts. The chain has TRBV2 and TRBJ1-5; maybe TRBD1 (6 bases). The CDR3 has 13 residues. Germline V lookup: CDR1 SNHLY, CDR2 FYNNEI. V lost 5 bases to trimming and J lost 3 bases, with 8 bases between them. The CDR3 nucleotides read TGTGCCAGCAGTCCAGGGGCCAATCAGCCCCAGCATTTT. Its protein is CASSPGANQPQHF. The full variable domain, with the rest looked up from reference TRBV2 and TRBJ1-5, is EPEVTQTPSHQVTQMGQEVILRCVPISNHLYFYWYRQILGQKVEFLVSFYNNEISEKSEIFDDQFSVERPDGSNFTLKIRSTKLEDSAMYFCASSPGANQPQHFGDGTRLSIL.

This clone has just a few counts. The CDR3 is CAISAGTEKQFF. DNA of the CDR3: TGTGCCATCAGTGCAGGGACCGAGAAGCAGTTCTTC. The rearrangement uses TRBV10-3 and TRBJ2-1; either TRBD1 or TRBD2 may fit D (5 bases each). V gave up 4 bases and J gave up 11 bases, with 12 bases separating them. This CDR3 region has 12 residues. CDR1 is ENHRY, CDR2 SYGVKD, per germline.

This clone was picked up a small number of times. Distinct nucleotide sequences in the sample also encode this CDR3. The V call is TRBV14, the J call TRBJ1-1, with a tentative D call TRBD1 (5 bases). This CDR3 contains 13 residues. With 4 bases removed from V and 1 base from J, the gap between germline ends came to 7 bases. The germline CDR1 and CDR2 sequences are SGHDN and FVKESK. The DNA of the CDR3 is TGTGCCAGCAGCCTCCAGGGGAACACTGAAGCTTTCTTT. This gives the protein CASSLQGNTEAFF.

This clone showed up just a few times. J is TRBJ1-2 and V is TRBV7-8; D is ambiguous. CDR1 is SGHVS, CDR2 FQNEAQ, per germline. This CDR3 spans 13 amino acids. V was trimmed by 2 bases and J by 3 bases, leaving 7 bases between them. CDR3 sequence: CASSLKADYGYTF. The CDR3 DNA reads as TGTGCCAGCAGCTTAAAAGCTGACTATGGCTACACCTTC. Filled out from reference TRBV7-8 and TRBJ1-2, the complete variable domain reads GAGVSQSPRYKVAKRGQDVALRCDPISGHVSLFWYQQALGQGPEFLTYFQNEAQLDKSGLPSDRFFAERPEGSVSTLKIQRTQQEDSAVYLCASSLKADYGYTFGSGTRLTVV.

For the CDR3, the DNA is TGCAGCGTTGCCCGACAGGGGGCTAATGAAAAACTGTTTTTT. The encoded protein is CSVARQGANEKLFF. The gene calls are TRBV29-1 and TRBJ1-4; 9 nucleotides agree with TRBD1. Germline V gene sequence: CDR1 SQVTM, CDR2 ANQGSEA. This CDR3 is built from 14 residues. Trimming cost V 4 bases and J 3 bases; bases outside gene matches: 3.

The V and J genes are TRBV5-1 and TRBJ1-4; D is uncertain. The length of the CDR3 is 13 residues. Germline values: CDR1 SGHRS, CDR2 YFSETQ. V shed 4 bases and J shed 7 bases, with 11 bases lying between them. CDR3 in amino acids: CASSPPQFEKLFF. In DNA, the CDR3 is TGCGCCAGCAGCCCCCCGCAGTTTGAAAAACTGTTTTTT.

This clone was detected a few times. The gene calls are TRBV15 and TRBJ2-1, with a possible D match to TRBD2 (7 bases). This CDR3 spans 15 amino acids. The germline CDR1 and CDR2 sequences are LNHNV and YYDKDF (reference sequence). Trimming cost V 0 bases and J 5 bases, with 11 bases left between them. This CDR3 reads CATSRDGGADNEQFF. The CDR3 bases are TGTGCCACCAGCAGAGATGGGGGGGCCGACAATGAGCAGTTCTTC.

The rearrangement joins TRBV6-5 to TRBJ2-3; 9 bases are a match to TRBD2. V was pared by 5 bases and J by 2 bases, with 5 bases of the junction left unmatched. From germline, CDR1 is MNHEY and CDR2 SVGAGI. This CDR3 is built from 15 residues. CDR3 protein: CASSPGTSNTDTQYF. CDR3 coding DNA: TGTGCCAGCAGTCCCGGGACTAGCAACACAGATACGCAGTATTTT.

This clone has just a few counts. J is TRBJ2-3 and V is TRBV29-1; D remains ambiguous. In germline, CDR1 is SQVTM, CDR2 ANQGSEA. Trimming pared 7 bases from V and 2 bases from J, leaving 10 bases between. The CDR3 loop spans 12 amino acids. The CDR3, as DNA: TGCAGCGCGACACCTTCCACAGATACGCAGTATTTT. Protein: CSATPSTDTQYF.

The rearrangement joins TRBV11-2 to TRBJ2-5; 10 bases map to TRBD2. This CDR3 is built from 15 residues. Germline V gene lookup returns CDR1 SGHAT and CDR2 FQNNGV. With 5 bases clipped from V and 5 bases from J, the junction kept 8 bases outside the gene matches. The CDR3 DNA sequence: TGTGCCAGCAGCCAGACTAGCGGGTTAGGGGAGACCCAGTACTTC. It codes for CASSQTSGLGETQYF.

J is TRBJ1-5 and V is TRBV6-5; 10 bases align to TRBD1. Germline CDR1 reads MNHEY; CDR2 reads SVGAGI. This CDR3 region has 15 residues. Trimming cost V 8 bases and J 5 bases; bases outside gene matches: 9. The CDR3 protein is CASRLTGQGDQPQHF. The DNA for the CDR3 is TGTGCCAGCCGTCTAACAGGACAGGGGGATCAGCCCCAGCATTTT.

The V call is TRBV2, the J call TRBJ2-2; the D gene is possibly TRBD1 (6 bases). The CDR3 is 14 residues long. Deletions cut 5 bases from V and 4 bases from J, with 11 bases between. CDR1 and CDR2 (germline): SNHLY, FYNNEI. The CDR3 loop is CASSNRVGTGELFF. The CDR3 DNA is TGTGCCAGCAGTAACAGGGTTGGCACCGGGGAGCTGTTTTTT. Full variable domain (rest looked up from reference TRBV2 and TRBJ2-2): EPEVTQTPSHQVTQMGQEVILRCVPISNHLYFYWYRQILGQKVEFLVSFYNNEISEKSEIFDDQFSVERPDGSNFTLKIRSTKLEDSAMYFCASSNRVGTGELFFGEGSRLTVL.

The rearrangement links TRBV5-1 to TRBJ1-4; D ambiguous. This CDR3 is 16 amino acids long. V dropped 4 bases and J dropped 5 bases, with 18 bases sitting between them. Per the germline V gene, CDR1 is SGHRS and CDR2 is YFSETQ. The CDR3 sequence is CASSLTLAALNEKLFF. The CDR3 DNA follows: TGCGCCAGCAGCCTTACTCTGGCAGCGTTGAATGAAAAACTGTTTTTT. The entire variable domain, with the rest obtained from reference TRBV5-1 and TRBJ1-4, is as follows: KAGVTQTPRYLIKTRGQQVTLSCSPISGHRSVSWYQQTPGQGLQFLFEYFSETQRNKGNFPGRFSGRQFSNSRSEMNVSTLELGDSALYLCASSLTLAALNEKLFFGSGTQLSVL.

The CDR3 loop is CASSVAIASRDGYTF. The CDR3 DNA sequence: TGTGCCAGCAGCGTAGCTATAGCCTCGCGGGATGGCTACACCTTC. This rearrangement joins TRBV9 to TRBJ1-2; D is unclear. This CDR3 has 15 amino acids. Germline CDR1 SGDLS, CDR2 YYNGEE. Trimming stripped 0 bases from V and 6 bases from J, with 15 bases between.

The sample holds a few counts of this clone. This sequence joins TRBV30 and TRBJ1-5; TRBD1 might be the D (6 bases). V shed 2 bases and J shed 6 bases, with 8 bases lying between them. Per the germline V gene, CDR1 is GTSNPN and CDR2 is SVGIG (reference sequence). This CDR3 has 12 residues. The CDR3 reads CAWSRGVQPQHF. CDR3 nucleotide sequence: TGTGCCTGGAGTAGGGGGGTTCAGCCCCAGCATTTT.

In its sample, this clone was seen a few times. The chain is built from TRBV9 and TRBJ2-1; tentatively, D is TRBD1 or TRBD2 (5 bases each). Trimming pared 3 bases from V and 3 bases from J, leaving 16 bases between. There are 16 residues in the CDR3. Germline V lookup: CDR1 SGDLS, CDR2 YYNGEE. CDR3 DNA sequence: TGTGCCAGCAGCGCTACGGGACCTAATAACTACAATGAGCAGTTCTTC. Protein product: CASSATGPNNYNEQFF. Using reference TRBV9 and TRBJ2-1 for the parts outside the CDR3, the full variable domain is DSGVTQTPKHLITATGQRVTLRCSPRSGDLSVYWYQQSLDQGLQFLIQYYNGEERAKGNILERFSAQQFPDLHSELNLSSLELGDSALYFCASSATGPNNYNEQFFGPGTRLTVL.

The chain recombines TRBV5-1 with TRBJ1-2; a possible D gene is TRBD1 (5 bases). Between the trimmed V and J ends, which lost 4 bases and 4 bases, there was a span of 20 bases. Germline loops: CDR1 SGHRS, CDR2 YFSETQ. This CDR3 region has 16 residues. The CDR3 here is CASSAGSTVQGYGYTF. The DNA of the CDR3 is TGCGCCAGCAGCGCCGGCTCGACAGTACAAGGCTATGGCTACACCTTC.